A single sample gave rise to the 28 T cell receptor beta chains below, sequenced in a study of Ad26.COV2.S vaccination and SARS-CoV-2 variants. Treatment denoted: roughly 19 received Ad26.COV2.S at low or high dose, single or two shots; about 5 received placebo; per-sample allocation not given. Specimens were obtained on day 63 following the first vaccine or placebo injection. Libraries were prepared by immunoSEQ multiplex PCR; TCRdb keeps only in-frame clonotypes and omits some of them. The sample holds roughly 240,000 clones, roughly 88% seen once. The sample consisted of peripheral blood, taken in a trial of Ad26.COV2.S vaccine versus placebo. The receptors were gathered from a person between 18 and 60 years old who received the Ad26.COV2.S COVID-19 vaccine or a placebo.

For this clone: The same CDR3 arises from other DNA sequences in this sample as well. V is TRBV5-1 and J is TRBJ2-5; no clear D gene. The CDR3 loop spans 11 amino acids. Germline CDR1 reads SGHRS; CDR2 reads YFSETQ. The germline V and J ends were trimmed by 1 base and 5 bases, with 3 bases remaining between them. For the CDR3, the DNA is TGCGCCAGCAGCTTGACGGAGACCCAGTACTTC. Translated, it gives CASSLTETQYF.

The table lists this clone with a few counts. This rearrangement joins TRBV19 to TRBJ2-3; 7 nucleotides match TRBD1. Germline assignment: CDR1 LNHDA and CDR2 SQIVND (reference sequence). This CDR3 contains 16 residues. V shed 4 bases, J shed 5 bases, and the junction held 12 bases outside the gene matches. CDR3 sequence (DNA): TGTGCCAGTAGTAGATGGGACAGTCAGGCGGGAGATACGCAGTATTTT. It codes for CASSRWDSQAGDTQYF.

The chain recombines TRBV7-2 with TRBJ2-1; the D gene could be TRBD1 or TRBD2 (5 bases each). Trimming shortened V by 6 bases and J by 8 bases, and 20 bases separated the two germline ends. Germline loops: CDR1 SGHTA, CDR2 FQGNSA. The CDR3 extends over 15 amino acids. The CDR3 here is CASREGIGTIYEQFF. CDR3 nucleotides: TGTGCCAGCAGAGAGGGGATAGGTACGATCTATGAGCAGTTCTTC.

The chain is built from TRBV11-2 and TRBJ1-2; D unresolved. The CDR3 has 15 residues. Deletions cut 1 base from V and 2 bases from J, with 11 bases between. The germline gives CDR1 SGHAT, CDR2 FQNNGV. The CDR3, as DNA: TGTGCCAGCAGCTTAGGAGGGCAGTCAAACTATGGCTACACCTTC. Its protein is CASSLGGQSNYGYTF. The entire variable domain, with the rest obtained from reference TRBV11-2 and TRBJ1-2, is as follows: EAGVAQSPRYKIIEKRQSVAFWCNPISGHATLYWYQQILGQGPKLLIQFQNNGVVDDSQLPKDRFSAERLKGVDSTLKIQPAKLEDSAVYLCASSLGGQSNYGYTFGSGTRLTVV.

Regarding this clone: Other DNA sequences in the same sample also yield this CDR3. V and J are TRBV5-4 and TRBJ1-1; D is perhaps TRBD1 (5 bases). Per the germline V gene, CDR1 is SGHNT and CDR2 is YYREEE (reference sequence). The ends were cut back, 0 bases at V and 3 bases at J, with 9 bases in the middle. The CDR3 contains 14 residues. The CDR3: CASSLGGGDTEAFF. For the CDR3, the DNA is TGTGCCAGCAGCTTGGGCGGGGGTGACACTGAAGCTTTCTTT.

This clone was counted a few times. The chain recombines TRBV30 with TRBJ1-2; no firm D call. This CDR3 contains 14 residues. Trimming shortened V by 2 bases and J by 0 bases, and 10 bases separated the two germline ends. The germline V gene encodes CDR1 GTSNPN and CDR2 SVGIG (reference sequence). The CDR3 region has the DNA TGTGCCTGGAGTAGAGACCGCTCTAACTATGGCTACACCTTC. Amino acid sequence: CAWSRDRSNYGYTF.

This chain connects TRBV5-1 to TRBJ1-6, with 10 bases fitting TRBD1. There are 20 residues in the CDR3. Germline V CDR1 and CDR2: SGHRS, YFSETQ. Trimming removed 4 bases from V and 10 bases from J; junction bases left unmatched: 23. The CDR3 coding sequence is TGCGCCAGCAGCCCCCTCCCCGACAGGGGGCCCTGGTCCCCTGGGTCACCCCTCCACTTT. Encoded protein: CASSPLPDRGPWSPGSPLHF.

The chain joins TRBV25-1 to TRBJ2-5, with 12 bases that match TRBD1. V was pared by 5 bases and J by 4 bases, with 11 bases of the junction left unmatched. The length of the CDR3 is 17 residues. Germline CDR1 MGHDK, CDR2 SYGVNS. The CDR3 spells CASSTTRDRGPSETQYF. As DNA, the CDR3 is TGTGCCAGCAGTACAACCCGGGACAGGGGGCCGTCAGAGACCCAGTACTTC.

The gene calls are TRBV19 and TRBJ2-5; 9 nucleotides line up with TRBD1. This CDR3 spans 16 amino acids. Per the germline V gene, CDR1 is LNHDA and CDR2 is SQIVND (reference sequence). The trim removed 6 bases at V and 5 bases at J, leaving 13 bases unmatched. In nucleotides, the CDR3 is TGTGCCAGTAGAATCTCATGGACAGGGGCGGTGGAGACCCAGTACTTC. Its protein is CASRISWTGAVETQYF.

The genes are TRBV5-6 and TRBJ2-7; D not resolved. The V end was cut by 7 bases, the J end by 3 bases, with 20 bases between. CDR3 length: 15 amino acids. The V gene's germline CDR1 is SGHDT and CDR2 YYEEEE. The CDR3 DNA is TGTGCCAGCGGAGCCTTGGCAGGAAGGAACTACGAGCAGTACTTC. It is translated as CASGALAGRNYEQYF.

The DNA for the CDR3 is TGTGCCAGCAGCGTAGGGGGAGGGATTAATGAAAAACTGTTTTTT. Amino acids: CASSVGGGINEKLFF. V is TRBV9 and J is TRBJ1-4; D is unresolved. Trimming cost V 0 bases and J 4 bases, with 10 bases left between them. The CDR3 length is 15 residues. The germline gives CDR1 SGDLS, CDR2 YYNGEE.

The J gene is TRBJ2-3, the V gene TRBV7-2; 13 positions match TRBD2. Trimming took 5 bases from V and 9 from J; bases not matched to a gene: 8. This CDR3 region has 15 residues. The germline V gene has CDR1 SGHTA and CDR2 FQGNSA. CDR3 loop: CASSLGLAGPGTQYF. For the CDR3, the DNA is TGTGCCAGCAGCCTGGGACTAGCGGGGCCCGGGACGCAGTATTTT.

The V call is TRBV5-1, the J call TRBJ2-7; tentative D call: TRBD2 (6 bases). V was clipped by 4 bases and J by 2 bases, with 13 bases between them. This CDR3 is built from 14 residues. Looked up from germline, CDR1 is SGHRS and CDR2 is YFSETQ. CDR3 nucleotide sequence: TGCGCCAGCAGCCCCGGGGGATCAACCTACGAGCAGTACTTC. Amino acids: CASSPGGSTYEQYF.

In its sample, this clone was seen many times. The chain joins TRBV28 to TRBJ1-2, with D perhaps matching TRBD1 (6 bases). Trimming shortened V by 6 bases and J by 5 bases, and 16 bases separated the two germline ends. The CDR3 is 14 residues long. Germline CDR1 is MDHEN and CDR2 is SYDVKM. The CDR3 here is CASRGDTGRYGYTF. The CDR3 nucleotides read TGTGCCAGCAGGGGGGATACAGGGAGGTATGGCTACACCTTC.

The CDR3 sequence is CASSPRVNTEAFF. The DNA of the CDR3 is TGTGCCAGCAGCCCCAGGGTGAACACTGAAGCTTTCTTT. The chain uses TRBV7-6 and TRBJ1-1; the D gene is possibly TRBD1 (5 bases). The V gene lost 5 bases and the J gene lost 0 bases, with 7 bases spanning the gap. The CDR3 loop spans 13 amino acids. Germline V lookup: CDR1 SGHVS, CDR2 FNYEAQ. Together with reference TRBV7-6 and TRBJ1-1, the CDR3 gives the full variable domain: GAGVSQSPRYKVTKRGQDVALRCDPISGHVSLYWYRQALGQGPEFLTYFNYEAQQDKSGLPNDRFSAERPEGSISTLTIQRTEQRDSAMYRCASSPRVNTEAFFGQGTRLTVV.

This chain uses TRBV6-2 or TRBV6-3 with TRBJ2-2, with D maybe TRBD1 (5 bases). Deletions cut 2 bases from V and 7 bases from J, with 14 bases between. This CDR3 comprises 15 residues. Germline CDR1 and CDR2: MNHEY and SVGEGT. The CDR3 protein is CASSYGAGRHGELFF. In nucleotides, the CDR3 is TGTGCCAGCAGTTACGGGGCAGGGCGGCACGGGGAGCTGTTTTTT.

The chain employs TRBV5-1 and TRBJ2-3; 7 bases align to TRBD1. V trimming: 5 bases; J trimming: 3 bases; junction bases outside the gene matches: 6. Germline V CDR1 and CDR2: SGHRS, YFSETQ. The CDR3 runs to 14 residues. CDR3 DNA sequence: TGCGCCAGCAGTCCAGGGGGTAGGACAGATACGCAGTATTTT. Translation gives CASSPGGRTDTQYF. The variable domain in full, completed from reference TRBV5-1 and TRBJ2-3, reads KAGVTQTPRYLIKTRGQQVTLSCSPISGHRSVSWYQQTPGQGLQFLFEYFSETQRNKGNFPGRFSGRQFSNSRSEMNVSTLELGDSALYLCASSPGGRTDTQYFGPGTRLTVL.

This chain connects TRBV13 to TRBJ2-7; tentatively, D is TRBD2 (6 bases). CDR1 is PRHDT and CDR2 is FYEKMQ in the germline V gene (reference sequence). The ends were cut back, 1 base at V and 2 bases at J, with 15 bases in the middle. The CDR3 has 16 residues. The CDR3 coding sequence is TGTGCCAGCAGCTTAGAGAGGAGGGGCCGTCCCTACGAGCAGTACTTC. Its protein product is CASSLERRGRPYEQYF.

CDR3 bases: TGCAGTGCTAGTAAAGCGGGGACTGAGCAGTTCTTC. It is translated as CSASKAGTEQFF. V is TRBV20-1 and J is TRBJ2-1; TRBD2 matches at 7 bases. The CDR3 has 12 amino acids. V trimming: 3 bases; J trimming: 9 bases; junction bases outside the gene matches: 5. CDR1 DFQATT and CDR2 SNEGSKA come from the germline V gene (reference sequence).

The CDR3 DNA is TGTGCCACCAGCAGAGATACGGGACAGGGAAACACCATATATTTT. Protein: CATSRDTGQGNTIYF. The chain employs TRBV15 and TRBJ1-3, with 7 bases identical to TRBD1. With 0 bases clipped from V and 4 bases from J, the junction kept 3 bases outside the gene matches. The CDR3 spans 15 residues. CDR1 is LNHNV, CDR2 YYDKDF, per germline (reference sequence).

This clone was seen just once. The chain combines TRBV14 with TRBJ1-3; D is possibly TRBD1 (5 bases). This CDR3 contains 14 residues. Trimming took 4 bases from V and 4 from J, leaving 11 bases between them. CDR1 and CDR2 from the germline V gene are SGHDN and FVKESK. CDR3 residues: CASSLQGLGNTIYF. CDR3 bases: TGTGCCAGCAGCCTCCAGGGTCTCGGAAACACCATATATTTT.

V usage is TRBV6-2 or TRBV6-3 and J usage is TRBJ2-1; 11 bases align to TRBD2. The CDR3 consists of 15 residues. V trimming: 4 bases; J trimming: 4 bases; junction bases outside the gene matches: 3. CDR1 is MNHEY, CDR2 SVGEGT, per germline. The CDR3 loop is CASSSGLAGYNEQFF. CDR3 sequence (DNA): TGTGCCAGCAGTTCAGGACTAGCGGGTTACAATGAGCAGTTCTTC.

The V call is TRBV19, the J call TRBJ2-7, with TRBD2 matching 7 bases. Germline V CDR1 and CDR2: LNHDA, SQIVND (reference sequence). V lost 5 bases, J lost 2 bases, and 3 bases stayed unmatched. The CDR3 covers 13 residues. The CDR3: CASSEAGPYEQYF. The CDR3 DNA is TGTGCCAGTAGTGAAGCGGGACCCTACGAGCAGTACTTC.

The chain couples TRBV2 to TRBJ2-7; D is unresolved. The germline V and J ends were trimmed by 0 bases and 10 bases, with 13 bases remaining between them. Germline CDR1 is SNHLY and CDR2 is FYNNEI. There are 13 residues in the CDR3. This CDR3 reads CASSEAPVATQYF. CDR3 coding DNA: TGTGCCAGCAGTGAAGCTCCGGTGGCCACCCAGTACTTC.

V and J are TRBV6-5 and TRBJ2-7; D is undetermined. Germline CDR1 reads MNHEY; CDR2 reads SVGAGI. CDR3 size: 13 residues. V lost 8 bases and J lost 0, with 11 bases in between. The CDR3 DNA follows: TGTGCCAGCGGAGCCGCCCGCTCCTACGAGCAGTACTTC. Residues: CASGAARSYEQYF.

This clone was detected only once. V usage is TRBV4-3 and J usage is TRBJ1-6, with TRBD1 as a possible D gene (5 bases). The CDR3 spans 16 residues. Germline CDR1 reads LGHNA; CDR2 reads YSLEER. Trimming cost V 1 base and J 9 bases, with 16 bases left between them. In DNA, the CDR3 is TGCGCCAGCAGCCAAGTTGCGGGGGGACCGTTTTCACCCCTCCACTTT. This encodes CASSQVAGGPFSPLHF.

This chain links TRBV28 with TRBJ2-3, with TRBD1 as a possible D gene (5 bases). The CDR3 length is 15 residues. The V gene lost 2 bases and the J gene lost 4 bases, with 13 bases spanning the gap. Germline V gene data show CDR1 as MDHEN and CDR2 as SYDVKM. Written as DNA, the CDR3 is TGTGCCAGCAGTTTAGGTACAGGACGGCCAGATACGCAGTATTTT. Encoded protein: CASSLGTGRPDTQYF.

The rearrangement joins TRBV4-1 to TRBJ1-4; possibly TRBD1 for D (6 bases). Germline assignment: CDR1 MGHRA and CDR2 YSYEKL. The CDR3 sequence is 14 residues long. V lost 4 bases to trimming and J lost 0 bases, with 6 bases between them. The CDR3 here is CASSRQATNEKLFF. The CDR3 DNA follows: TGCGCCAGCAGCCGACAGGCAACTAATGAAAAACTGTTTTTT.